Following are 2 T cell receptor beta chains from one sample sequenced in a study of cytomegalovirus exposure and HLA in healthy donors. PCR employed 60 Vbeta and 13 Jbeta primers. Clones were read by immunoSEQ multiplex PCR, and TCRdb kept only the in-frame ones, dropping some. The profile covers about 170,000 clones, with roughly 73% appearing a single time and about 3.1% taken by the ten largest. The sequenced material came from PBMCs. These receptors all stem from a female donor in good health and CMV-seronegative.

The V and J genes are TRBV28 and TRBJ1-6, with 7 bases lining up with TRBD1. This CDR3 region has 14 residues. Per the germline V gene, CDR1 is MDHEN and CDR2 is SYDVKM. The junction had 3 bases not matched to a gene; V was cut back by 4 bases and J by 6 bases. CDR3 bases: TGTGCCAGCAGTTCCCGGGACAGTAATTCACCCCTCCACTTT. This codes for CASSSRDSNSPLHF.

The V call is TRBV20-1, the J call TRBJ2-1; D not resolved. Trimming pared 6 bases from V and 5 bases from J, leaving 8 bases between. Germline V lookup: CDR1 DFQATT, CDR2 SNEGSKA (reference sequence). The CDR3 totals 11 residues. Here the CDR3 reads CSAVPDNEQFF. DNA for the CDR3: TGCAGTGCCGTACCAGACAATGAGCAGTTCTTC.